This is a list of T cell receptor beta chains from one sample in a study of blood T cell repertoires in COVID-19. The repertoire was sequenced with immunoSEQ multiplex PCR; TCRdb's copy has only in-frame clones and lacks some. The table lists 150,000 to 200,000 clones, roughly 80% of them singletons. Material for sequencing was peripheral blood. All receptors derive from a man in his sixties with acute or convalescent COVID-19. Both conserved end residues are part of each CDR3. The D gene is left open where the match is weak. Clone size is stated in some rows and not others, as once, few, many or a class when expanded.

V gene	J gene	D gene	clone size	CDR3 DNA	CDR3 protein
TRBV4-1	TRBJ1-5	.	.	TGCGCCAGCAGCCAGCGACAGGCCAATCAGCCCCAGCATTTT	CASSQRQANQPQHF
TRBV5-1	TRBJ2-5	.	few	TGCGCCAGCAGCTTAGGGGGATCGACCCAAGAGACCCAGTACTTC	CASSLGGSTQETQYF
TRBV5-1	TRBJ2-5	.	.	TGCGCCAGCAGCTTTACCCCAGCGAATCAAGAGACCCAGTACTTC	CASSFTPANQETQYF
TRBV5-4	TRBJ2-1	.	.	TGTGCCAGCAGCCCCGGGACATCAGATGAGCAGTTCTTC	CASSPGTSDEQFF
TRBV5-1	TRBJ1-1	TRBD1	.	TGCGCCAGCAGCGATGGGACAGGTGGTCGAACTGAAGCTTTCTTT	CASSDGTGGRTEAFF
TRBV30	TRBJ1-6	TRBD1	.	TGTGCCTGGAGCCCCCACAGGGGAGAGTCACCCCTCCACTTT	CAWSPHRGESPLHF
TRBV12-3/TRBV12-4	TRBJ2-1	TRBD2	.	TGTGCCAGCCGCGGGGGGCCCCAAAATGAGCAGTTCTTC	CASRGGPQNEQFF
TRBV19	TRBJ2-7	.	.	TGTGCCAGTAGTATTTCAGTGACAGATTACGAGCAGTACTTC	CASSISVTDYEQYF
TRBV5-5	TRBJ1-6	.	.	TGTGCCAGCAGCTCAGGTTATAATTCACCCCTCCACTTT	CASSSGYNSPLHF
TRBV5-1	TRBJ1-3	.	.	TGCGCCAGCAGCGAGGACAGTTTTGGCGGAAACACCATATATTTT	CASSEDSFGGNTIYF
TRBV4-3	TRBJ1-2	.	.	TGCGCCAGCAGCCAAGATGTGGAGGCATGGGGCTACACCTTC	CASSQDVEAWGYTF
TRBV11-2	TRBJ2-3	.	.	TGTGCCAGCAGCCCCCGGGCCCGAGGGACAGATACGCAGTATTTT	CASSPRARGTDTQYF
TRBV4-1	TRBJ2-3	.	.	TGCGCCAGCAGCCAATACACAGTCACAGATACGCAGTATTTT	CASSQYTVTDTQYF
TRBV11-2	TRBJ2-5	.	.	TGTGCCAGCAGCTCATCACTTCAAGAGACCCAGTACTTC	CASSSSLQETQYF
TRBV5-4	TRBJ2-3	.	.	TGTGCCAGCAGCTTGGCGGGGACAGATACGCAGTATTTT	CASSLAGTDTQYF
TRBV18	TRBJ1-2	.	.	TGTGCCAGCTCACCACCTGCGGGCAGGAACTATGGCTACACCTTC	CASSPPAGRNYGYTF
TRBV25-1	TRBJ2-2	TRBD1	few	TGTGCCAGCAGAGGACAGGGCAACACCGGGGAGCTGTTTTTT	CASRGQGNTGELFF
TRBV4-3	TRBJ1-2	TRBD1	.	TGCGCCAGCAGCCAAGCGGGTCAGGGGGATAGGAATGGCTACACCTTC	CASSQAGQGDRNGYTF
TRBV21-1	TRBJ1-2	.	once	TGTGCCAGCAGGATACAGGGGAGTACCGATGGCTACACCTTC	CASRIQGSTDGYTF
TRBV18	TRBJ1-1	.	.	TGTGCCAGCTCCCTAAACAGGATAACAGCTAACACTGAAGCTTTCTTT	CASSLNRITANTEAFF
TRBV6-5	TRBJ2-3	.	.	TGTGCCAGCAGCCGACCAGGGATAGATACGCAGTATTTT	CASSRPGIDTQYF
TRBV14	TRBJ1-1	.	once	TGTGCCAGCAGCCGTCAGGGGCCCCTGAACACTGAAGCTTTCTTT	CASSRQGPLNTEAFF
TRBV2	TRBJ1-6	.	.	TGTGCCAGCAGTGAAATTATAGCGGAGAATTCACCCCTCCACTTT	CASSEIIAENSPLHF
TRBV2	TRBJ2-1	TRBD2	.	TGTGCCAGCAGTGAAGCGCTTCGTGGGACTAGAGTTTACAATGAGCAGTTCTTC	CASSEALRGTRVYNEQFF
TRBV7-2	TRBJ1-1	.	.	TGTGCCAGCAGCTCAGGGGAGAACACTGAAGCTTTCTTT	CASSSGENTEAFF
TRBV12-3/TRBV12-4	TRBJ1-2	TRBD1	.	TGTGCCAGCAGTCTTACAGGGGACTATGGCTACACCTTC	CASSLTGDYGYTF
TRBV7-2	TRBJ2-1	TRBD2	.	TGTGCCAGCAGCTGGACTAGCGGGGATGAGCAGTTCTTC	CASSWTSGDEQFF
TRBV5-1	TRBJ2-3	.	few	TGCGCCAGCAGCTTGCTCGGTACTAGCACAGATACGCAGTATTTT	CASSLLGTSTDTQYF
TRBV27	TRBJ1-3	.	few	TGTGCCAGCAGTTTATTCTACGCGCAGGGAAGTTCTGGAAACACCATATATTTT	CASSLFYAQGSSGNTIYF
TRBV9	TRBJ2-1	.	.	TGTGCCAGCAGCTTCCTCGACAGTTCCTACAATGAGCAGTTCTTC	CASSFLDSSYNEQFF
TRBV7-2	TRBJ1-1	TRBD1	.	TGTGCCAGCAGCTCAGGGGGGAAGCACACTGAAGCTTTCTTT	CASSSGGKHTEAFF
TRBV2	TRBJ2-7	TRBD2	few	TGTGCCAGCACTCGTCCCTCCTTGGGACTAGGGTCCTACGAGCAGTACTTC	CASTRPSLGLGSYEQYF
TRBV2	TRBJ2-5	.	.	TGTGCCAGCAAACGGACAGTAGGAGGACAAGAGACCCAGTACTTC	CASKRTVGGQETQYF
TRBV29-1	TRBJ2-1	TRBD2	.	TGCAGCGTTGAATTATCAGCGGGGGAAATCTACAATGAGCAGTTCTTC	CSVELSAGEIYNEQFF
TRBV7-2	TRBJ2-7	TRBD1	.	TGTGCCAGCAGCTTGGGACAGGGAGCCTACGAGCAGTACTTC	CASSLGQGAYEQYF
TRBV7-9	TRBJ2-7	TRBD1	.	TGTGCCAGCAGCTCCGACAGGGATTACTACGAGCAGTACTTC	CASSSDRDYYEQYF
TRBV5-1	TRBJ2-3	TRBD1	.	TGCGCCAGCAGCACAGGGGGCACAGATACGCAGTATTTT	CASSTGGTDTQYF
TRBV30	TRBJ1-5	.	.	TGTGCCTGGAGTGTAGGCAGGGCGGAACAGCCCCAGCATTTT	CAWSVGRAEQPQHF
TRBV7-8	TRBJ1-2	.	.	TGTGCCAGCAGCCCGTCGAAAGTGGCCCTGTTAGGCTACACCTTC	CASSPSKVALLGYTF
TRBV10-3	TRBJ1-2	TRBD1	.	TGTGCCATCCCCCTAGACAGGGAAGGAAGCTATGGCTACACCTTC	CAIPLDREGSYGYTF
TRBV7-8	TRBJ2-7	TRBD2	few	TGTGCCAGCAGCCCAGCAGGACTAGTAACCTACGAGCAGTACTTC	CASSPAGLVTYEQYF
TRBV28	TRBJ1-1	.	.	TGTGCCAGCAGTTTTTCTGACTCAGGGGACACTGAAGCTTTCTTT	CASSFSDSGDTEAFF